Listed here are 19 T cell receptor beta chains from one sample, sequenced in a study of CD8 T cells in ankylosing spondylitis. Study-wide findings and caveats: Roughly eight highly homologous variants made up a TCR beta motif that seemed to typify ankylosing spondylitis blood.

These receptors have no known antigen. MiXCR, run by TCRdb on the 5' RACE reads, gives a single entry per CDR3 protein. The table includes around 490,000 distinct CDR3 sequences, under 5.5% detected once. Material for sequencing was blood, either unsorted or a sorted T cell fraction (not recorded which). The receptors were sampled from a male donor with ankylosing spondylitis.

In its sample, this clonotype was seen a few times. The rearrangement uses TRBV29-1 and TRBJ2-7; D uncertain. Germline CDR1 is SQVTM and CDR2 is ANQGSEA. V gave up 4 bases and J gave up 7 bases, with 14 bases separating them. The CDR3 runs to 12 residues. This CDR3 reads CSVVSVRYEQYF. The CDR3 DNA follows: TGCAGCGTTGTGTCAGTGCGGTATGAGCAGTACTTC.

Ten or more counts support this clonotype. J is TRBJ1-2 and V is TRBV5-1, with D possibly being TRBD1 (6 bases). The germline CDR1 and CDR2 sequences are SGHRS and YFSETQ. V was clipped by 0 bases and J by 3 bases, with 9 bases between them. The CDR3 consists of 14 residues. CDR3 sequence (DNA): TGCGCCAGCAGCTTGGAGGGGGAGCACTATGGCTACACCTTC. Residues: CASSLEGEHYGYTF.

This clonotype was seen repeatedly, ten times or more. The gene calls are TRBV20-1 and TRBJ2-1; possible D gene TRBD2, 7 bases. The germline V gene has CDR1 DFQATT and CDR2 SNEGSKA (reference sequence). The CDR3 is 15 amino acids. The V end was cut by 3 bases, the J end by 2 bases, with 14 bases between. The DNA for the CDR3 is TGCAGTGCTAGCGTGGGGGGGCCACCCTACAATGAGCAGTTCTTC. It codes for CSASVGGPPYNEQFF.

This clonotype occurred a few times. V is TRBV12-5 and J is TRBJ2-5; no reliable D call. The CDR3 length is 11 residues. V lost 4 bases to trimming and J lost 4 bases, with 4 bases between them. CDR1 and CDR2 from the germline V gene are LGHNT and FRNRAP. CDR3 nucleotide sequence: TGTGCTAGTGGTTCGCGAGAGACCCAGTACTTC. Translating gives CASGSRETQYF.

This clonotype occurred many times. The V gene is TRBV29-1, the J gene TRBJ2-7; D is unresolved. Trimming cost V 0 bases and J 6 bases, with 12 bases left between them. Germline lookup yields CDR1 SQVTM and CDR2 ANQGSEA. This CDR3 has 13 amino acids. In DNA form, the CDR3 reads TGCAGCGTTGAAGATCGTTCACGCGTCGAGCAGTACTTC. Its protein product is CSVEDRSRVEQYF.

This clonotype was found many times. This rearrangement joins TRBV6-2 or TRBV6-3 to TRBJ2-1; tentative D call: TRBD2 (5 bases). The CDR3 has 18 residues. The germline V gene encodes CDR1 MNHEY and CDR2 SVGEGT. V gave up 4 bases and J gave up 0 bases, with 19 bases separating them. The CDR3 region has the DNA TGTGCCAGCAGTTCCCCTTTTTTGAGGGAATTCTCCTACAATGAGCAGTTCTTC. Translating it yields CASSSPFLREFSYNEQFF.

This clonotype was detected many times. The chain recombines TRBV10-3 with TRBJ1-5; maybe TRBD1 (5 bases). From germline, CDR1 is ENHRY and CDR2 SYGVKD. The V end lost 5 bases, the J end lost 4 bases, and 15 bases lay between the germline ends. The CDR3 is 15 amino acids. The CDR3 protein is CAISPGLGGNQPQHF. In DNA form, the CDR3 reads TGTGCCATCAGTCCGGGTTTGGGGGGAAATCAGCCCCAGCATTTT.

This clonotype was counted at least ten times. The rearrangement links TRBV7-9 to TRBJ2-1; TRBD1 matches at 10 bases. The CDR3 is 15 residues long. The V and J ends lost 5 bases and 8 bases, in that order; junction bases with no gene match: 9. Germline values: CDR1 SEHNR, CDR2 FQNEAQ (reference sequence). The CDR3 sequence is CASSPGQGPIHEQFF. For the CDR3, the DNA is TGTGCCAGCAGCCCGGGACAGGGGCCAATCCATGAGCAGTTCTTC.

This clonotype was seen many times. The gene calls are TRBV4-3 and TRBJ2-3; TRBD1 matches at 11 bases. CDR3 size: 17 residues. Germline V gene sequence: CDR1 LGHNA, CDR2 YSLEER. After removal of 4 bases from V and 0 bases from J, the junction contained 6 bases not matched to a gene. DNA of the CDR3: TGCGCCAGCAGCCGCGGGACAGGGGGTTCTAGCACAGATACGCAGTATTTT. Translated, it gives CASSRGTGGSSTDTQYF.

This clonotype was recorded at least ten times. The chain combines TRBV10-3 with TRBJ2-1, with D possibly being TRBD1 (6 bases). CDR3 length: 18 amino acids. Germline V lookup: CDR1 ENHRY, CDR2 SYGVKD. Trimming left V 8 bases short and J 7 bases short, with 30 bases between. The CDR3 region has the DNA TGTGCCATCCAAGAGCGTTGGGACCCTCAGGGGCAGTCGAATGAGCAGTTCTTC. Translated, it gives CAIQERWDPQGQSNEQFF.

At least ten counts were recorded for this clonotype. The J gene is TRBJ1-1, the V gene TRBV5-1, with D possibly matching TRBD1 (6 bases). CDR3 length: 16 amino acids. The ends were cut back, 0 bases at V and 5 bases at J, with 17 bases in the middle. Germline CDR1 reads SGHRS; CDR2 reads YFSETQ. CDR3 nucleotides: TGCGCCAGCAGCTTGGATCGTGGGGGCGCAGGGACTGAAGCTTTCTTT. Translating it yields CASSLDRGGAGTEAFF.

This clonotype was recorded many times. The chain employs TRBV15 and TRBJ2-7; TRBD2 aligns across 7 bases. The ends lost 1 base at V and 3 bases at J; junction bases unmatched: 6. The CDR3 has 15 amino acids. Germline V gives CDR1 LNHNV, CDR2 YYDKDF (reference sequence). In DNA, the CDR3 is TGTGCCACCAGCAGAGGCGCGGGAGTAAACTACGAGCAGTACTTC. Amino acid sequence: CATSRGAGVNYEQYF. Drawing the rest from reference TRBV15 and TRBJ2-7, the complete variable domain is DAMVIQNPRYQVTQFGKPVTLSCSQTLNHNVMYWYQQKSSQAPKLLFHYYDKDFNNEADTPDNFQSRRPNTSFCFLDIRSPGLGDTAMYLCATSRGAGVNYEQYFGPGTRLTVT.

This clonotype was seen many times. This sequence joins TRBV7-9 and TRBJ1-1; D remains unclear. The CDR3 is 14 residues long. The V end lost 5 bases, the J end lost 5 bases, and 15 bases lay between the germline ends. Germline V gene data show CDR1 as SEHNR and CDR2 as FQNEAQ (reference sequence). This CDR3 reads CASSPRAGTTEAFF. CDR3 sequence (DNA): TGTGCCAGCAGCCCCCGGGCCGGAACAACTGAAGCTTTCTTT. Combining the CDR3 with reference TRBV7-9 and TRBJ1-1 gives the whole variable domain DTGVSQNPRHKITKRGQNVTFRCDPISEHNRLYWYRQTLGQGPEFLTYFQNEAQLEKSRLLSDRFSAERPKGSFSTLEIQRTEQGDSAMYLCASSPRAGTTEAFFGQGTRLTVV.

This clonotype was picked up many times. The rearrangement joins TRBV29-1 to TRBJ2-7; D possibly matches TRBD1 or TRBD2 (5 bases each). The germline gives CDR1 SQVTM, CDR2 ANQGSEA. V dropped 4 bases and J dropped 4 bases, with 14 bases sitting between them. The CDR3 has 13 residues. This CDR3 is CSVAGLNLYEQYF. The CDR3 DNA reads TGCAGCGTTGCGGGGCTGAACTTATACGAGCAGTACTTC.

This clonotype was picked up many times. The chain employs TRBV20-1 and TRBJ1-4; maybe TRBD1 (6 bases). The CDR3 sequence is 14 residues long. Germline assignment: CDR1 DFQATT and CDR2 SNEGSKA (reference sequence). Between the trimmed V and J ends, which lost 0 bases and 7 bases, there was a span of 12 bases. The CDR3 DNA is TGCAGTGCTAGAGATCTGGGGGCAGGTGAAAAACTGTTTTTT. It specifies CSARDLGAGEKLFF.

This clonotype occurred many times. The J gene is TRBJ1-1, the V gene TRBV7-3; D may be TRBD1 (6 bases). V was pared by 5 bases and J by 8 bases, with 15 bases between. Looked up from germline, CDR1 is SGHTA and CDR2 is FQGTGA. This CDR3 is built from 13 residues. CDR3 region: CASSRGGTREAFF. CDR3 coding DNA: TGTGCCAGCAGCCGCGGAGGGACACGGGAAGCTTTCTTT.

This clonotype was recorded many times. This CDR3 reads CASSLVRGISGNTIYF. The CDR3 DNA is TGTGCCAGCAGCTTAGTCCGGGGGATCTCTGGAAACACCATATATTTT. The gene calls are TRBV7-9 and TRBJ1-3; TRBD1 might be the D (5 bases). Germline-derived CDR1 and CDR2 are SEHNR and FQNEAQ (reference sequence). V lost 1 base, J lost 0 bases, and 10 bases lay in between. This CDR3 comprises 16 residues.

In this sample, this clonotype turned up a few times. The genes are TRBV7-6 and TRBJ2-5; possibly TRBD1 or TRBD2 for D (5 bases each). V was shortened by 5 bases and J by 4 bases, with 20 bases between the two germline ends. CDR1 and CDR2 (germline): SGHVS, FNYEAQ. This CDR3 is 16 amino acids long. The CDR3 region is CASSRRTGTSGETQYF. DNA for the CDR3: TGTGCCAGCAGCCGGAGGACCGGGACGAGCGGAGAGACCCAGTACTTC.

This clonotype came up many times. The CDR3 DNA reads TGTGCCAGCAGTCGGGACCGCACAACTAATGAAAAACTGTTTTTT. It codes for CASSRDRTTNEKLFF. The chain combines TRBV11-1 with TRBJ1-4; TRBD1 is a possible D gene (5 bases). Looked up from germline, CDR1 is SGHAT and CDR2 is FQDESV (reference sequence). V lost 6 bases, J lost 0 bases, and 11 bases lay in between. CDR3 length equals 15 residues.